The 17 T cell receptor beta chains presented below share a single source sample, sequenced in a study of CD8+ T cells in alopecia areata. Extraction of RNA preceded its reverse transcription into cDNA, which served as the sequencing template. The table came from immunoSEQ multiplex PCR; TCRdb's copy has only in-frame clones and leaves some out. This sample has some 95,000 clones; over 40% occur once, and the top ten carry roughly 0.83%. Sequences were obtained from CD4+ T cells sorted from blood. The receptors here all came from a human donor with alopecia areata.

The chain links TRBV30 to TRBJ2-7; D is perhaps TRBD1 or TRBD2 (5 bases each). CDR3 length: 11 residues. Germline assignment: CDR1 GTSNPN and CDR2 SVGIG (reference sequence). The V and J ends lost 2 bases and 6 bases respectively, with 8 bases between them. This CDR3 is CAWSLGREQYF. The CDR3 DNA reads TGTGCCTGGAGTCTGGGACGCGAGCAGTACTTC.

The chain combines TRBV5-1 with TRBJ2-1, with 11 bases lining up with TRBD1. CDR3 length equals 14 residues. Per germline, CDR1 SGHRS and CDR2 YFSETQ. J lost 6 bases, V lost 9 bases, and 8 bases had no gene match. The chain's CDR3 is CATNAGTGGNEQFF. The DNA for the CDR3 is TGCGCCACCAACGCCGGGACAGGGGGCAATGAGCAGTTCTTC.

This chain connects TRBV5-1 to TRBJ2-2; 12 nucleotides align to TRBD1. The J segment lost 6 bases and the V segment lost 5 bases, leaving 14 bases of the junction unmatched. Germline CDR1 and CDR2: SGHRS and YFSETQ. This CDR3 region has 18 residues. The CDR3 region has the DNA TGCGCCAGCAGTTTTCCGGGACAGGGGGCGAAGACATCCGGGGAGCTGTTTTTT. Protein: CASSFPGQGAKTSGELFF.

CDR3 DNA sequence: TGCGCCAGCACCAGGGACATCTCCTACGAGCAGTACTTC. Protein: CASTRDISYEQYF. The V call is TRBV5-1, the J call TRBJ2-7; D is perhaps TRBD1 (6 bases). Germline CDR1 is SGHRS and CDR2 is YFSETQ. This CDR3 spans 13 amino acids. The ends were cut back, 6 bases at V and 0 bases at J, with 10 bases in the middle.

V is TRBV30 and J is TRBJ2-1; TRBD2 matches at 10 bases. The germline V gene encodes CDR1 GTSNPN and CDR2 SVGIG (reference sequence). The V and J ends lost 2 bases and 7 bases, in that order; junction bases with no gene match: 2. The CDR3 runs 13 residues. The CDR3 loop reads CAWSSGRENEQFF. The CDR3 nucleotides are TGTGCCTGGAGTAGCGGGAGGGAAAATGAGCAGTTCTTC. The complete variable domain, with remaining parts taken from reference TRBV30 and TRBJ2-1, reads SQTIHQWPATLVQPVGSPLSLECTVEGTSNPNLYWYRQAAGRGLQLLFYSVGIGQISSEVPQNLSASRPQDRQFILSSKKLLLSDSGFYLCAWSSGRENEQFFGPGTRLTVL.

There are a few counts of this clone. The chain carries TRBV29-1 and TRBJ2-5; no firm D call. The length of the CDR3 is 14 residues. Deletions cut 3 bases from V and 3 bases from J, with 14 bases between. Germline CDR1 SQVTM, CDR2 ANQGSEA. The CDR3 reads CSVELLVRKETQYF. The CDR3 DNA reads TGCAGCGTTGAGCTCTTGGTGAGGAAAGAGACCCAGTACTTC.

The CDR3 region has the DNA TGTGCCAGCAGCTTAGTCCCGGGGAGCGAGCAGTACTTC. Translation: CASSLVPGSEQYF. The V call is TRBV7-2, the J call TRBJ2-7, with D perhaps matching TRBD2 (5 bases). Germline V CDR1 and CDR2: SGHTA, FQGNSA. The CDR3 covers 13 residues. V was clipped by 1 base and J by 6 bases, with 10 bases between them.

The gene calls are TRBV30 and TRBJ1-2; perhaps TRBD1 as D (5 bases). The ends were cut back, 2 bases at V and 6 bases at J, with 13 bases in the middle. Germline CDR1 GTSNPN, CDR2 SVGIG (reference sequence). The CDR3 length is 13 residues. The CDR3 DNA is TGTGCCTGGAGTACGGCAGGGAATAATGGCTACACCTTC. Encoded protein: CAWSTAGNNGYTF.

The chain combines TRBV30 with TRBJ2-7, with 9 bases identical to TRBD1. V gave up 7 bases and J gave up 5 bases; unmatched junction bases: 6. Germline V gene lookup returns CDR1 GTSNPN and CDR2 SVGIG (reference sequence). CDR3 length: 12 amino acids. The CDR3 here is CASNRGLDEQYF. Written as DNA, the CDR3 is TGTGCCTCGAACAGGGGGCTCGACGAGCAGTACTTC.

The J gene is TRBJ2-7, the V gene TRBV29-1; D perhaps matches TRBD1 (5 bases). CDR3 length equals 13 residues. Trimming took off 6 bases at V and 3 bases at J, with 15 bases between the two ends. In germline, CDR1 is SQVTM, CDR2 ANQGSEA. The CDR3 DNA reads TGCAGCGTCCGTGACAGTGCTATCTACGAGCAGTACTTC. As protein: CSVRDSAIYEQYF.

J is TRBJ1-4 and V is TRBV29-1; 7 bases align to TRBD1. Germline assignment: CDR1 SQVTM and CDR2 ANQGSEA. V shed 3 bases and J 11 bases; nucleotides not matched to a gene: 9. The CDR3 covers 13 residues. CDR3 sequence reads: CSVESTGPGKLFF. In nucleotides, the CDR3 is TGCAGCGTTGAGTCGACAGGGCCTGGGAAACTGTTTTTT.

The rearrangement joins TRBV30 to TRBJ1-1; D gene uncertain. The germline V gene encodes CDR1 GTSNPN and CDR2 SVGIG (reference sequence). The germline V and J ends were trimmed by 4 bases and 3 bases, with 15 bases remaining between them. The CDR3 contains 14 residues. As DNA, the CDR3 is TGTGCCTGGAAAACGGACGTGCGGGACACTGAAGCTTTCTTT. Its translation: CAWKTDVRDTEAFF.

This clone appeared a few times. The chain combines TRBV5-1 with TRBJ2-7; 9 nucleotides match TRBD1. Germline CDR1 reads SGHRS; CDR2 reads YFSETQ. This CDR3 spans 15 amino acids. Trimming cost V 4 bases and J 3 bases; bases outside gene matches: 8. The CDR3 loop reads CASSVGQGSVYEQYF. CDR3 nucleotide sequence: TGCGCCAGCAGCGTAGGACAGGGGAGTGTCTACGAGCAGTACTTC.

This clone was observed a handful of times. J is TRBJ2-5 and V is TRBV7-6; possible D gene TRBD1, 5 bases. This CDR3 comprises 14 residues. CDR1 is SGHVS and CDR2 is FNYEAQ in the germline V gene. The V end was cut by 5 bases, the J end by 5 bases, with 15 bases between. The CDR3 DNA reads TGTGCCAGCAGCCGTGCGCAGGGTTTCGAGACCCAGTACTTC. Amino acids: CASSRAQGFETQYF.

The chain links TRBV5-1 to TRBJ2-7; 7 bases are a match to TRBD1. V lost 4 bases and J lost 0; bases outside the gene matches: 4. CDR1 is SGHRS, CDR2 YFSETQ, per germline. The CDR3 runs to 14 residues. DNA for the CDR3: TGCGCCAGCAGCGGGACAGCCACCTCCTACGAGCAGTACTTC. It codes for CASSGTATSYEQYF.

This chain uses TRBV30 with TRBJ1-2, with a possible D match to TRBD1 (5 bases). The V end lost 3 bases, the J end lost 8 bases, and 16 bases lay between the germline ends. Per the germline V gene, CDR1 is GTSNPN and CDR2 is SVGIG (reference sequence). The CDR3 loop spans 13 amino acids. The CDR3 here is CAWRAGFVGGYTF. CDR3 coding DNA: TGTGCCTGGAGGGCAGGGTTCGTCGGCGGCTACACCTTC. The full variable domain, in which reference TRBV30 and TRBJ1-2 provide the parts outside the CDR3, is SQTIHQWPATLVQPVGSPLSLECTVEGTSNPNLYWYRQAAGRGLQLLFYSVGIGQISSEVPQNLSASRPQDRQFILSSKKLLLSDSGFYLCAWRAGFVGGYTFGSGTRLTVV.

The V gene is TRBV6-9, the J gene TRBJ1-1; a weak D match, TRBD1 (5 bases). The CDR3 runs 13 residues. Germline CDR1 MNHGY, CDR2 SVAAGI. V was clipped by 8 bases and J by 6 bases, with 16 bases between them. Written as DNA, the CDR3 is TGTGCCAGCTCTAGGGGAGGGTATCCTGAAGCTTTCTTT. This encodes CASSRGGYPEAFF.